This entry lists 29 T cell receptor beta chains sequenced from one sample in a study of T cell repertoires in cytomegalovirus infection. No antigens are known for them. One entry per CDR3 protein, called by TCRdb with MiXCR from the reads. The data contain 45,000 to 65,000 distinct CDR3 sequences, roughly a fifth of them singletons. Sequencing was performed on CD8+ T cells from cultured PBMCs, taken from culture after CMV antigen stimulation. The receptors originated from a human donor in good health (CMV status not recorded). Some clones in this sample may be carry-over from other donors' samples.

This clonotype was counted a few times. This chain joins TRBV30 and TRBJ1-5, with 10 bases matching TRBD1. The CDR3 is 15 amino acids. CDR1 and CDR2 from the germline V gene are GTSNPN and SVGIG (reference sequence). The V segment lost 4 bases and the J segment 6 bases; nucleotides outside the gene matches: 9. In DNA, the CDR3 is TGTGCCTGGAATTGCCGGGACAGGGGTTGTCAGCCCCAGCATTTT. This codes for CAWNCRDRGCQPQHF.

This clonotype was counted a few times. The CDR3 reads CASSPLLGRTNEKLFF. The CDR3 coding sequence is TGTGCCAGCAGCCCTCTGCTTGGAAGGACGAATGAAAAACTGTTTTTT. V is TRBV7-2 and J is TRBJ1-4; D remains ambiguous. Trimming removed 5 bases from V and 5 bases from J, with 18 bases in between. The CDR3 consists of 16 residues. From germline, CDR1 is SGHTA and CDR2 FQGNSA. The whole variable domain, remainder taken from reference TRBV7-2 and TRBJ1-4, is GAGVSQSPSNKVTEKGKDVELRCDPISGHTALYWYRQSLGQGLEFLIYFQGNSAPDKSGLPSDRFSAERTGGSVSTLTIQRTQQEDSAVYLCASSPLLGRTNEKLFFGSGTQLSVL.

This clonotype showed up just a few times. The rearrangement links TRBV12-3 or TRBV12-4 to TRBJ1-2; D is uncertain. Trimming shortened V by 3 bases and J by 4 bases, and 9 bases separated the two germline ends. This CDR3 contains 13 residues. The CDR3 bases are TGTGCCAGCAGTTTGGGCAGCTCCTATGGCTACACCTTC. Translated, it gives CASSLGSSYGYTF.

This clonotype showed up just once. The rearrangement joins TRBV6-5 to TRBJ2-2; D gene unclear. The CDR3 is made up of 15 amino acids. V lost 2 bases, J lost 3 bases, and 10 bases lay in between. Looked up from germline, CDR1 is MNHEY and CDR2 is SVGAGI. Written as DNA, the CDR3 is TGTGCCAGCAGTTACGGGCAGGTGGACACCGGGGAGCTGTTTTTT. Protein product: CASSYGQVDTGELFF.

This clonotype showed up just a few times. This rearrangement joins TRBV7-9 to TRBJ1-1, with 7 positions matching TRBD1. The germline gives CDR1 SEHNR, CDR2 FQNEAQ (reference sequence). After removal of 5 bases from V and 4 bases from J, the junction contained 10 bases not matched to a gene. The CDR3 sequence is 15 residues long. CDR3 DNA: TGTGCCAGCAGCCCGCCGACAGGGTTGGGCACTGAAGCTTTCTTT. Its translation is CASSPPTGLGTEAFF.

This clonotype has more than one count but fewer than ten. This chain links TRBV10-3 with TRBJ2-3; 8 bases match TRBD2. The CDR3 has 15 amino acids. V gave up 4 bases and J gave up 4 bases; unmatched junction bases: 7. Germline CDR1 is ENHRY and CDR2 is SYGVKD. The CDR3 DNA reads as TGTGCCATCAGTGGCCGGGGGGGCTTACCAGATACGCAGTATTTT. This codes for CAISGRGGLPDTQYF.

The DNA of the CDR3 is TGTGCCAGCAGCTTCGACAGGGAACAAGAAAAACTGTTTTTT. Translating gives CASSFDREQEKLFF. The chain has TRBV7-9 and TRBJ1-4; 7 bases line up with TRBD1. This CDR3 is built from 14 residues. The germline V gene encodes CDR1 SEHNR and CDR2 FQNEAQ (reference sequence). The V gene end was trimmed by 3 bases and the J gene end by 8 bases; junction bases not matched to a gene: 6.

This clonotype was counted only a few times. V usage is TRBV19 and J usage is TRBJ1-1, with D unresolved. V shed 10 bases and J shed 6 bases, with 12 bases lying between them. The CDR3 is 11 amino acids. Germline lookup yields CDR1 LNHDA and CDR2 SQIVND (reference sequence). CDR3 loop: CATRITSEAFF. The DNA for the CDR3 is TGTGCCACTAGAATTACCTCTGAAGCTTTCTTT.

This sequence joins TRBV27 and TRBJ1-4; a possible D gene is TRBD1 (6 bases). V was trimmed by 6 bases and J by 8 bases, leaving 13 bases between them. Germline V gene data show CDR1 as MNHEY and CDR2 as SMNVEV (reference sequence). This CDR3 has 13 residues. The CDR3 coding sequence is TGTGCCAGCAGCTCTGAGGGGGACGAAAAACTGTTTTTT. Its translation is CASSSEGDEKLFF.

This clonotype was counted many times. The J gene is TRBJ1-5, the V gene TRBV7-2, with unresolved D. The V gene lost 5 bases and the J gene lost 3 bases, with 8 bases spanning the gap. This CDR3 is built from 13 residues. Germline values: CDR1 SGHTA, CDR2 FQGNSA. CDR3 sequence: CASSHSNNQPQHF. As DNA, the CDR3 is TGTGCCAGCAGCCACAGTAACAATCAGCCCCAGCATTTT.

This clonotype was counted only a few times. The V and J genes are TRBV7-8 and TRBJ2-1; the D gene is possibly TRBD1 (7 bases). The CDR3 is made up of 14 amino acids. Germline loops: CDR1 SGHVS, CDR2 FQNEAQ. Trimming stripped 5 bases from V and 7 bases from J, with 15 bases between. The CDR3 DNA is TGTGCCAGCAGCGGTATATCAGGGGGGAATGAGCAGTTCTTC. Its protein product is CASSGISGGNEQFF. Based on the CDR3 plus reference TRBV7-8 and TRBJ2-1, the full variable domain is GAGVSQSPRYKVAKRGQDVALRCDPISGHVSLFWYQQALGQGPEFLTYFQNEAQLDKSGLPSDRFFAERPEGSVSTLKIQRTQQEDSAVYLCASSGISGGNEQFFGPGTRLTVL.

V and J are TRBV12-3 or TRBV12-4 and TRBJ1-2; a weak D match, TRBD1 (5 bases). V was trimmed by 6 bases and J by 4 bases, leaving 15 bases between them. The length of the CDR3 is 14 residues. In DNA, the CDR3 is TGTGCCAGCAGGAATTCCACTCAGGGCTATGGCTACACCTTC. As protein: CASRNSTQGYGYTF.

V gene TRBV7-9 combines with J gene TRBJ2-7; TRBD2 is a possible D gene (7 bases). The CDR3 totals 15 residues. Germline lookup yields CDR1 SEHNR and CDR2 FQNEAQ (reference sequence). The V end was cut by 1 base, the J end by 3 bases, with 13 bases between. CDR3 nucleotide sequence: TGTGCCAGCAGCTTAGAGGGGGGGGCGATCTACGAGCAGTACTTC. The encoded protein is CASSLEGGAIYEQYF.

The table lists this clonotype with a few counts. The CDR3 is CASSLTGIGAFF. The CDR3 coding sequence is TGTGCCAGCAGCTTAACTGGGATCGGAGCTTTCTTT. V is TRBV7-2 and J is TRBJ1-1; D call uncertain. CDR1 is SGHTA, CDR2 FQGNSA, per germline. The CDR3 loop spans 12 amino acids. V lost 2 bases and J 10 bases, leaving 11 bases between the germline ends.

This chain joins TRBV7-2 and TRBJ2-1; perhaps TRBD1 as D (5 bases). The CDR3 is made up of 16 amino acids. The germline CDR1 and CDR2 sequences are SGHTA and FQGNSA. The V gene lost 3 bases and the J gene lost 4 bases, with 16 bases spanning the gap. The CDR3 loop is CASSLFQGSPYNEQFF. CDR3 DNA sequence: TGTGCCAGCAGCTTGTTCCAGGGAAGTCCTTACAATGAGCAGTTCTTC.

The chain has TRBV7-8 and TRBJ1-4; 7 bases agree with TRBD1. CDR3 length equals 14 residues. Per the germline V gene, CDR1 is SGHVS and CDR2 is FQNEAQ. Trimming at V came to 3 bases and at J to 7 bases, leaving 5 bases not matched to a gene. CDR3 sequence: CASSLRRGREKLFF. The CDR3, as DNA: TGTGCCAGCAGCTTGAGAAGGGGGCGTGAAAAACTGTTTTTT.

Remarks on this clonotype: A read error is possible here, since a much larger clone lies one base away. The final CDR3 position lacks the conserved phenylalanine or tryptophan, pointing to a likely read error. CDR3 sequence reads: CASSHNAGLSTQYL. DNA of the CDR3: TGTGCCAGCAGCCATAATGCAGGGCTTAGTACGCAGTATCTT. This chain uses TRBV7-2 with TRBJ2-3, with D maybe TRBD1 (5 bases). The germline V and J ends were trimmed by 5 bases and 8 bases, with 17 bases remaining between them. This CDR3 contains 14 residues. Germline V gives CDR1 SGHTA, CDR2 FQGNSA.

The chain is built from TRBV4-1 and TRBJ2-5; no clear D. Trimming removed 1 base from V and 2 bases from J, with 5 bases in between. The CDR3 is made up of 13 amino acids. Germline V gene lookup returns CDR1 MGHRA and CDR2 YSYEKL. The CDR3 DNA reads TGCGCCAGCAGCCAAGTTAGTCAAGAGACCCAGTACTTC. This encodes CASSQVSQETQYF.

In DNA, the CDR3 is TGCGCCAGCAGTGCAGTGACTAATGAAAAACTGTTTTTT. Protein sequence: CASSAVTNEKLFF. The chain carries TRBV10-2 and TRBJ1-4; no clear D. The CDR3 spans 13 residues. V shed 4 bases and J shed 2 bases, with 5 bases lying between them. The germline V gene has CDR1 WSHSY and CDR2 SAAADI.

This chain connects TRBV20-1 to TRBJ2-5; 9 bases map to TRBD1. J lost 5 bases, V lost 0 bases, and 10 bases had no gene match. Germline V gene data show CDR1 as DFQATT and CDR2 as SNEGSKA (reference sequence). The CDR3 totals 16 residues. The CDR3 region has the DNA TGCAGTGCTAGAGATCAATTACAGGGGGCAGGGGAGACCCAGTACTTC. Translation gives CSARDQLQGAGETQYF.

This clonotype was counted only a few times. This chain links TRBV7-8 with TRBJ1-1; D not resolved. Germline CDR1 and CDR2: SGHVS and FQNEAQ. The CDR3 covers 14 residues. The germline V and J ends were trimmed by 2 bases and 0 bases, with 7 bases remaining between them. The DNA of the CDR3 is TGTGCCAGCAGCTTACCGGGGATGAACACTGAAGCTTTCTTT. Translation: CASSLPGMNTEAFF.

This clonotype was seen a handful of times. The J gene is TRBJ2-1, the V gene TRBV29-1, with D perhaps assigned TRBD1 or TRBD2 (6 bases each). CDR1 is SQVTM, CDR2 ANQGSEA, per germline. The length of the CDR3 is 18 residues. V lost 4 bases, J lost 2 bases, and 24 bases lay in between. The CDR3: CSVGDYETGWGAYNEQFF. As DNA, the CDR3 is TGCAGCGTTGGCGATTACGAAACAGGGTGGGGGGCCTACAATGAGCAGTTCTTC.

The chain carries TRBV7-8 and TRBJ1-1; unclear D gene. Germline values: CDR1 SGHVS, CDR2 FQNEAQ. This CDR3 has 15 residues. V gave up 5 bases and J gave up 0 bases, with 13 bases separating them. The CDR3 region is CASSPHGTMNTEAFF. In nucleotides, the CDR3 is TGTGCCAGCAGCCCCCACGGCACCATGAACACTGAAGCTTTCTTT. Full variable domain (missing parts from reference TRBV7-8 and TRBJ1-1): GAGVSQSPRYKVAKRGQDVALRCDPISGHVSLFWYQQALGQGPEFLTYFQNEAQLDKSGLPSDRFFAERPEGSVSTLKIQRTQQEDSAVYLCASSPHGTMNTEAFFGQGTRLTVV.

This chain uses TRBV2 with TRBJ2-1; D is possibly TRBD1 (7 bases). With 8 bases removed from V and 5 bases from J, the gap between germline ends came to 22 bases. CDR3 length equals 16 residues. Germline CDR1 is SNHLY and CDR2 is FYNNEI. CDR3 region: CASPSYETGRNNEQFF. The CDR3 nucleotides are TGTGCCAGCCCGTCCTATGAGACAGGGAGGAACAATGAGCAGTTCTTC.

This clonotype has a count of ten or more. This rearrangement joins TRBV25-1 to TRBJ1-1; D call uncertain. The CDR3 contains 11 residues. Germline loops: CDR1 MGHDK, CDR2 SYGVNS. V lost 6 bases, J lost 8 bases, and 10 bases lay in between. The CDR3 here is CASRGGTEAFF. The CDR3 DNA follows: TGTGCCAGCAGGGGCGGTACCGAAGCTTTCTTT.

This clonotype turned up a few times. The rearrangement joins TRBV7-2 to TRBJ2-1, with a tentative D call TRBD1 (6 bases). The CDR3 runs 13 residues. The V and J ends lost 7 bases and 8 bases respectively, with 15 bases between them. CDR1 SGHTA and CDR2 FQGNSA come from the germline V gene. CDR3 DNA: TGTGCCAGCAACCCGAAGGACAGAGATGAGCAGTTCTTC. Its protein product is CASNPKDRDEQFF. Together with reference TRBV7-2 and TRBJ2-1, the CDR3 gives the full variable domain: GAGVSQSPSNKVTEKGKDVELRCDPISGHTALYWYRQSLGQGLEFLIYFQGNSAPDKSGLPSDRFSAERTGGSVSTLTIQRTQQEDSAVYLCASNPKDRDEQFFGPGTRLTVL.

This clonotype has a single count. The chain uses TRBV7-6 and TRBJ2-6, with 7 bases lining up with TRBD1. Germline CDR1 SGHVS, CDR2 FNYEAQ. The CDR3 spans 15 residues. V was clipped by 6 bases and J by 4 bases; unmatched bases: 6. This CDR3 reads CASRETGPGANVLTF. The CDR3, as DNA: TGTGCCAGCAGGGAGACAGGGCCCGGGGCCAACGTCCTGACTTTC.

This rearrangement joins TRBV7-2 to TRBJ1-4; tentative D call: TRBD1 (6 bases). Germline CDR1 reads SGHTA; CDR2 reads FQGNSA. This CDR3 contains 15 residues. Trimming stripped 5 bases from V and 7 bases from J, with 17 bases between. This CDR3 reads CASSDNRDNREKLFF. The DNA of the CDR3 is TGTGCCAGCAGCGACAACCGGGACAACCGTGAAAAACTGTTTTTT.

This clonotype was found a few times. V gene TRBV6-1 combines with J gene TRBJ2-4, with TRBD2 identical over 13 bases. There are 15 residues in the CDR3. The trim removed 6 bases at V and 6 bases at J, leaving 5 bases unmatched. Germline assignment: CDR1 MNHNS and CDR2 SASEGT. In DNA form, the CDR3 reads TGTGCCAGCAGGGCGAGACTAGCGGGGGGAAACATTCAGTACTTC. Its protein is CASRARLAGGNIQYF.